These T cell receptor beta chains were read from a single sample in a study of cytomegalovirus exposure and HLA in healthy donors. The data were produced by immunoSEQ multiplex PCR, yet TCRdb's version contains in-frame clones alone and is incomplete. The profile shows 120,000 to 150,000 clones, 60% to 85% of them singletons. Sequencing input: PBMCs. The receptors come from a male donor in good health and CMV-seronegative. Each CDR3 is given with its conserved first and last residue. Fields, in order: V gene, CDR3 protein.

TRBV30,CAWSLGGLGELFF
TRBV5-6,CASSLGLANTGELFF
TRBV29-1,CSAFDRSEQYF
TRBV29-1,CSVITLEFTEAFF
TRBV5-6,CARSSWGVAINYGYTF
TRBV7-9,CASSLVGDTIYF
TRBV5-1,CASSSQRGAAGIPIRSYTQYF
TRBV6-5,CASSRGGTEAFF
TRBV27,CASTFSGSSYNEQFF
TRBV7-9,CASSSRGQGNYEQYF
TRBV27,CASSLKQGGNYGYTF
TRBV30,CAWSVRGQLGNQPQHF
TRBV19,CASSIVGLAGAEQFF
TRBV5-1,CASSLAGGEQYF
TRBV18,CASSPRQGASGELFF
TRBV30,CAWTAGGNYEQYF
TRBV2,CASSESPGPYSGNTIYF
TRBV9,CASSVELGFYNEQFF
TRBV9,CASSGIPRGALINEQFF
TRBV19,CASSMEGTGTGNTIYF
TRBV4-1,CASSHGQGMQLETQYF
TRBV14,CASSQRGTGSKNIQYF
TRBV4-2,CASSQEKNNLYEQYF
TRBV9,CASSARTLGSYNEQFF
TRBV5-4,CASSLGQGADTQYF
TRBV11-2,CASSLGDSPTYEQYF
TRBV5-1,CASSLRQGADEQYF
TRBV18,CASRNSGGVDEQYF
TRBV7-6,CASSLVPGRDGYTF
TRBV30,CAWSGTALNTGELFF
TRBV2,CASRPGDRGHEQYF